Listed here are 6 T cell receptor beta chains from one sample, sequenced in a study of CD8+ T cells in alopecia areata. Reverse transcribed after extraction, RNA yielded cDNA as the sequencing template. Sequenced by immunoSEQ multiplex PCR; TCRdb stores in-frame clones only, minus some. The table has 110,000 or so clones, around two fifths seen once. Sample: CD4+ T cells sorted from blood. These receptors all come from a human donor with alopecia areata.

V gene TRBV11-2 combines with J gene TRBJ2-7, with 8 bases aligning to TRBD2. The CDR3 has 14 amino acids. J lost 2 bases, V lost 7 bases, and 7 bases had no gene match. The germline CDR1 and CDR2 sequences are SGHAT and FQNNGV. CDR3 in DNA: TGTGCCAGCACCGTAGCGGGGCGTGCCTACGAGCAGTACTTC. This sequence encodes CASTVAGRAYEQYF.

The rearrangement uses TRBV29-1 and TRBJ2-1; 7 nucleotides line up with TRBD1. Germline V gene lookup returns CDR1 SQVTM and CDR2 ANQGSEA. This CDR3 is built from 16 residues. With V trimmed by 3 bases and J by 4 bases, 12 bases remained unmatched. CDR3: CSVDRKGQLLYNEQFF. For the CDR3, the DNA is TGCAGCGTTGATCGAAAGGGACAGCTCCTGTACAATGAGCAGTTCTTC.

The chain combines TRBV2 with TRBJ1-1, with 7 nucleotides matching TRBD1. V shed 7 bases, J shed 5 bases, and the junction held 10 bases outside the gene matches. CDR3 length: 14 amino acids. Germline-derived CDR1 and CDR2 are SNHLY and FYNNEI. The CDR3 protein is CASKKNEGATEAFF. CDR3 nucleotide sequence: TGTGCCAGCAAAAAGAACGAGGGGGCGACTGAAGCTTTCTTT. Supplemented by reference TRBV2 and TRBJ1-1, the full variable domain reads EPEVTQTPSHQVTQMGQEVILRCVPISNHLYFYWYRQILGQKVEFLVSFYNNEISEKSEIFDDQFSVERPDGSNFTLKIRSTKLEDSAMYFCASKKNEGATEAFFGQGTRLTVV.

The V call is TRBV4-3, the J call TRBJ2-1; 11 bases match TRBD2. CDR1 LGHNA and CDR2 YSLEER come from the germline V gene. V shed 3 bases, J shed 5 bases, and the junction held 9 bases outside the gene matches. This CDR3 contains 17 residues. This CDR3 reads CASSHDARTSGHNEQFF. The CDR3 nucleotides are TGCGCCAGCAGCCACGACGCTAGGACTAGCGGGCACAATGAGCAGTTCTTC.

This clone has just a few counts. The CDR3 region has the DNA TGTGCCAGCAGTTTAGGGACAGGGCGGCGAGAGACCCAGTACTTC. Translated, it gives CASSLGTGRRETQYF. The gene calls are TRBV28 and TRBJ2-5; 9 bases are shared with TRBD1. V trimming: 2 bases; J trimming: 4 bases; junction bases outside the gene matches: 5. From germline, CDR1 is MDHEN and CDR2 SYDVKM. The CDR3 is 15 residues long.

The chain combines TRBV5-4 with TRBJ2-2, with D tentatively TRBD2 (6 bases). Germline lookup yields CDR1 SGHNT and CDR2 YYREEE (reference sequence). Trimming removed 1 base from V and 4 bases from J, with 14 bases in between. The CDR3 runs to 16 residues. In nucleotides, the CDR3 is TGTGCCAGCAGCTTGTGGGGGGTGGCGGCCACCGGGGAGCTGTTTTTT. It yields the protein CASSLWGVAATGELFF.